The clone carrying this T cell receptor (beta chain) was observed a few times. Its antigen is currently unknown. The J segment lost 4 bases and the V segment lost 6 bases, leaving 10 bases of the junction unmatched. This CDR3 is built from 16 residues. Germline CDR1 reads DFQATT; CDR2 reads SNEGSKA (reference sequence). Study results and caveats: In terms of TCR gene usage, tumor memory CD4+ T cells clustered together with blood and lymph node memory CD4+ cells, as well as with lymph node naive CD4+ cells. Greatest tumor Treg TCR overlap was with tumor naive CD4+ cells.

Full-length variable regions came from constant-region reverse primers plus semi-nested Nested Universal Primer A PCR. TCRdb processed the 5' RACE reads anew with MiXCR; each CDR3 protein has one entry. Here the sample spans 55,000 to 70,000 distinct CDR3 sequences, around 28% being singletons. The specimen was tumor-infiltrating memory CD4+ T cells sorted from the breast tumor. Documented subset: memory CD4+ T cells, CD4+CD45RO+CD25-. The source is a female donor with breast cancer. The gene calls are TRBV20-1 and TRBJ2-5; 14 bases are shared with TRBD2. For the CDR3, the DNA is TGCAGTGCCGTGACTAGCGGGAGGGACTTTGGAGAGACCCAGTACTTC. Translated: CSAVTSGRDFGETQYF.